The 16 T cell receptor beta chains reported below all come from one sample, sequenced in a study of T-cell reconstitution after alpha-beta-depleted transplantation in children. A TCRbeta library incorporating unique molecular identifiers was prepared. MiXCR, run by TCRdb on the PCR reads, gives a single entry per CDR3 protein. The table shows approximately 290,000 distinct CDR3 sequences, with about 9.9% occurring only once. Sequenced material: peripheral blood, taken 180 days after TCRalphabeta/CD19-depleted stem cell transplant. The receptors were sampled from a male patient aged 2 to 9 who had a stem cell transplant for chronic granulomatous disease, so the T cells may come from the graft donor.

This clonotype was seen at least ten times. This chain uses TRBV5-1 with TRBJ2-7; TRBD2 agrees at 12 bases. The germline V gene has CDR1 SGHRS and CDR2 YFSETQ. V lost 0 bases, J lost 0 bases, and 1 base stayed unmatched. The CDR3 totals 16 residues. The CDR3 spells CASSLGLAGASYEQYF. Here the CDR3 DNA reads TGCGCCAGCAGCTTGGGACTAGCGGGGGCCTCCTACGAGCAGTACTTC.

In nucleotides, the CDR3 is TGTGCCAGCAGCTCCTATGAGGATAGCGGGAGGGCGTTCTTC. Translated: CASSSYEDSGRAFF. J is TRBJ2-1 and V is TRBV7-2; 11 bases are shared with TRBD2. This CDR3 comprises 14 residues. Germline CDR1 and CDR2: SGHTA and FQGNSA. Unmatched junction bases numbered 11, after V lost 4 bases and J lost 15 bases.

This clonotype has at least ten counts. The rearrangement joins TRBV29-1 to TRBJ2-5, with 8 bases that match TRBD1. CDR1 is SQVTM, CDR2 ANQGSEA, per germline. This CDR3 has 14 amino acids. Unmatched junction bases numbered 2, after V lost 1 base and J lost 1 base. The CDR3, as DNA: TGCAGCGTTGAAGGTGGACAGGGCCAAGAGACCCAGTACTTC. Its translation is CSVEGGQGQETQYF.

This clonotype was detected ten times or more. The J gene is TRBJ2-2, the V gene TRBV5-4; 12 bases map to TRBD2. Germline lookup yields CDR1 SGHNT and CDR2 YYREEE (reference sequence). This CDR3 has 17 residues. V dropped 0 bases and J dropped 7; count of bases not matched to a gene: 7. The CDR3 sequence: CASSLGRLAGESGELFF. The CDR3 bases are TGTGCCAGCAGCTTGGGGAGACTAGCGGGAGAAAGCGGGGAGCTGTTTTTT.

This clonotype came up many times. The CDR3 bases are TGTGCCAGCAGTTACATAGGCTTTCTGTACAATGAGCAGTTCTTC. This gives the protein CASSYIGFLYNEQFF. This rearrangement joins TRBV5-4 to TRBJ2-1; D gene uncertain. This CDR3 is 15 amino acids long. CDR1 and CDR2 from the germline V gene are SGHNT and YYREEE (reference sequence). V was pared by 5 bases and J by 4 bases, with 16 bases between.

This clonotype was picked up many times. The V and J genes are TRBV27 and TRBJ2-7; no clear D gene. V was trimmed by 3 bases and J by 0 bases, leaving 6 bases between them. Germline CDR1 is MNHEY and CDR2 is SMNVEV (reference sequence). This CDR3 region has 13 residues. Here the CDR3 DNA reads TGTGCCAGCAGTTTCGGAGTCTCCTACGAGCAGTACTTC. Translating it yields CASSFGVSYEQYF.

This clonotype appeared many times. The chain couples TRBV6-5 to TRBJ1-6, with TRBD1 matching 9 bases. Germline loops: CDR1 MNHEY, CDR2 SVGAGI. The V segment lost 3 bases and the J segment 1 base; nucleotides outside the gene matches: 10. CDR3 length equals 19 residues. CDR3 residues: CASSYITGTGKSYNSPLHF. Here the CDR3 DNA reads TGTGCCAGCAGTTATATAACCGGGACAGGGAAGTCCTATAATTCACCCCTCCACTTT.

This clonotype was seen a handful of times. The genes are TRBV25-1 and TRBJ2-1; weak D call: TRBD2 (6 bases). CDR1 and CDR2 from the germline V gene are MGHDK and SYGVNS. V shed 3 bases and J shed 7 bases, with 19 bases lying between them. The CDR3 consists of 16 residues. The CDR3: CASSDGTQPLKNEQFF. CDR3 in DNA: TGTGCCAGCAGTGATGGGACTCAACCTCTGAAGAATGAGCAGTTCTTC.

This clonotype has ten or more counts. The rearrangement links TRBV20-1 to TRBJ2-3, with D hard to call. The CDR3 contains 12 residues. V lost 7 bases, J lost 2 bases, and 10 bases lay in between. Germline CDR1 and CDR2: DFQATT and SNEGSKA (reference sequence). The chain's CDR3 is CSGLAHTDTQYF. The CDR3 nucleotides are TGCAGTGGTTTGGCACACACAGATACGCAGTATTTT.

This clonotype appeared many times. The chain employs TRBV7-6 and TRBJ2-6; no clear D. From germline, CDR1 is SGHVS and CDR2 FNYEAQ. The CDR3 contains 15 residues. Deletions cut 1 base from V and 0 bases from J, with 4 bases between. In DNA, the CDR3 is TGTGCCAGCAGCTTAGGCCTCTCTGGGGCCAACGTCCTGACTTTC. Its translation: CASSLGLSGANVLTF.

This clonotype was observed at least ten times. The chain has TRBV28 and TRBJ2-7, with D perhaps matching TRBD1 (7 bases). This CDR3 spans 13 amino acids. Germline V lookup: CDR1 MDHEN, CDR2 SYDVKM. The ends were cut back, 3 bases at V and 12 bases at J, with 18 bases in the middle. For the CDR3, the DNA is TGTGCCAGCAGTTTCCCGGGAGCCGCAGGGGGGTACTTC. Translated: CASSFPGAAGGYF.

This clonotype was picked up many times. The chain recombines TRBV27 with TRBJ1-4, with 7 bases matching TRBD1. The V gene's germline CDR1 is MNHEY and CDR2 SMNVEV (reference sequence). Trimming removed 3 bases from V and 15 bases from J; junction bases left unmatched: 10. This CDR3 is 13 amino acids long. This CDR3 is CASSFSRTGVLFF. The CDR3 DNA reads as TGTGCCAGCAGTTTCTCTCGAACAGGGGTATTGTTTTTT.

This clonotype appeared many times. V usage is TRBV7-2 and J usage is TRBJ2-4, with 7 bases fitting TRBD2. Germline V gives CDR1 SGHTA, CDR2 FQGNSA. The CDR3 consists of 14 residues. V lost 1 base and J lost 5; bases outside the gene matches: 2. CDR3 DNA: TGTGCCAGCAGCTTAGGCGGGAGCCAAAACATTCAGTACTTC. Translation: CASSLGGSQNIQYF.

This clonotype was picked up many times. The gene calls are TRBV30 and TRBJ2-1, with 10 bases matching TRBD2. The CDR3 is 14 residues long. CDR1 and CDR2 (germline): GTSNPN, SVGIG (reference sequence). The trim removed 1 base at V and 9 bases at J, leaving 6 bases unmatched. CDR3 DNA sequence: TGTGCCTGGAGTGGAAATAGCGGGAGGCGTGAGCAGTTCTTC. Amino acids: CAWSGNSGRREQFF.

Ten or more counts support this clonotype. V usage is TRBV28 and J usage is TRBJ2-7; TRBD2 matches at 14 bases. Germline assignment: CDR1 MDHEN and CDR2 SYDVKM. The junction had 12 bases not matched to a gene; V was cut back by 5 bases and J by 0 bases. The CDR3 has 19 residues. CDR3 nucleotide sequence: TGTGCCAGCAGTCGTGGGTTGAGACTAGCGGGAGGGAGCTCCTACGAGCAGTACTTC. Translating gives CASSRGLRLAGGSSYEQYF.

This clonotype was seen repeatedly, ten times or more. This chain uses TRBV5-1 with TRBJ2-2; D not resolved. The CDR3 is 14 residues long. Deletions cut 0 bases from V and 4 bases from J, with 7 bases between. The germline CDR1 and CDR2 sequences are SGHRS and YFSETQ. This CDR3 is CASSLGTGTGELFF. CDR3 coding DNA: TGCGCCAGCAGCTTGGGGACGGGCACCGGGGAGCTGTTTTTT. Together with reference TRBV5-1 and TRBJ2-2, the CDR3 gives the full variable domain: KAGVTQTPRYLIKTRGQQVTLSCSPISGHRSVSWYQQTPGQGLQFLFEYFSETQRNKGNFPGRFSGRQFSNSRSEMNVSTLELGDSALYLCASSLGTGTGELFFGEGSRLTVL.